This T cell receptor beta chain is from a study of blood T cell repertoires in COVID-19 (dated by TCRdb to about 2020). At the level of the whole study: Collaborator samples came from the United States, Italy and Spain and covered acute and convalescent phases of COVID-19. The prospective study material was composed of cDNA or gDNA derived from T cells, B-cell-depleted T cells, or PBMCs. Subjects who had been exposed to COVID-19, were actively infected with it, or had recovered from it provided the deeply sampled blood TCRbeta repertoires that made up the dataset. The repertoires were released in a freely available public database intended as a resource for research on the immune response to SARS-CoV-2. Samples came from the ongoing ImmuneRACE study (first 160 participants) plus 1,254 subjects from 6 global collaborators. A de-identified subject ID, COVID-19 status, age in years and sex were almost always included in the sample metadata. Where available, HLA class I and class II types were taken from metadata supplied by the sample provider and were not determined by assay-based typing. Overall results and qualifications from the work: The amount of clinical and demographic metadata varied by source and participant and was provided uncurated.

Participants in the prospective study were aged 18 to 89 years, lived in more than 20 United States geographic areas, and enrolled through a virtual design. Cohort assignment in the prospective study relied on participant-reported clinical history from a screening survey and a study questionnaire. Recovered participants in ImmuneRACE Cohort 3 were defined by two consecutive negative NP/OP PCR tests, clearance by a healthcare professional, or resolution of symptoms. In the prospective study, mobile phlebotomists collected whole blood, serum and a nasopharyngeal or oropharyngeal swab from each participant. Additional blood draws and questionnaires over an approximately two-month period could optionally be provided by prospective study participants. Before DNA extraction, prospective study blood samples were shipped either frozen or at room temperature. According to the germline V gene, CDR1 reads MGHDK and CDR2 reads SYGVNS. Inclusive of the bounding cysteine and phenylalanine, the CDR3 is 17 residues long. The entry retains the CDR3 DNA only, 51 bases that are in frame from base 1. V loses 1 base at its end and J loses 3 bases; junction bases beyond the gene matches: 4.

TCRbeta CDR3 regions were amplified from genomic DNA by means of the immunoSEQ Assay, a bias-controlled multiplex PCR. Under the source paper's analysis protocol: Nucleated cell counts per sample were estimated from amplification of reference gene primers within the assay. Sequence reads were collapsed and filtered to measure the absolute abundance of every unique TCRbeta CDR3 rearrangement. For each sample, productive Simpson clonality was calculated by taking the square root of Simpson's diversity index across productive rearrangements. TCRdb took this table from immuneACCESS and kept in-frame rearrangements with V and J called. Such tables lack part of the clones; where checked against another copy, unresolved V genes explain under half of the gap, and the rest is unexplained. For V, J and clone size, that table is used; D and trimming come from the DNA. A total of roughly 260,000 clones appear in this sample, approximately 83% of them only once. Approximately 1.9% of the sample comes from the top ten.

For this clone: This receptor's antigen is unknown. Nothing much larger sits one base from this clone, and base qualities are not available.

This sequence originates from a woman in her forties or fifties who had recovered from COVID-19. Sequenced material: PBMCs or T cells enriched from blood (not recorded which). This chain is built from TRBV25-1 and TRBJ2-3, with 13 bases aligning to TRBD2. The DNA sequence is TGTGCCAGCAGTGAATGGACTAGCGGGAGTGGAACAGATACGCAGTATTTT. Its amino acids are CASSEWTSGSGTDTQYF.